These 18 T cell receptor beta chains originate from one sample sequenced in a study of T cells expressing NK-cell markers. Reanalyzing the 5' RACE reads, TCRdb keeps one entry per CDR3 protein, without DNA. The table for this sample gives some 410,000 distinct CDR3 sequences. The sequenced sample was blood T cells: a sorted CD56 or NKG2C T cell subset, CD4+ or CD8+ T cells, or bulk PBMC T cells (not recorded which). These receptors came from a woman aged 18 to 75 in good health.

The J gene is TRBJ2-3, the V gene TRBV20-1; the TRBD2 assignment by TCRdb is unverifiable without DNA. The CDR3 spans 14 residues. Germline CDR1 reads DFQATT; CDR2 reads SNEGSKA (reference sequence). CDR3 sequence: CSARGERSPDTQYF.

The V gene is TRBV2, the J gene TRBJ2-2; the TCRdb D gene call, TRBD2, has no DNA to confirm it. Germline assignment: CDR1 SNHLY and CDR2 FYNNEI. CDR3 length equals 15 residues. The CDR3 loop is CARTYSGVNTGELFF.

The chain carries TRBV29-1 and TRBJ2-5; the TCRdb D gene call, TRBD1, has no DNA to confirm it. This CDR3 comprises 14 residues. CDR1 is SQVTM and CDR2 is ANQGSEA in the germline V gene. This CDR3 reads CSVRRGSFQETQYF.

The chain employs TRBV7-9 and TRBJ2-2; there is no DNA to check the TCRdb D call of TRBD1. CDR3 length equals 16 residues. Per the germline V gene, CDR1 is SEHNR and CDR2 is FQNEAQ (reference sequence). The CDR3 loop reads CASSLERGRDTGELFF.

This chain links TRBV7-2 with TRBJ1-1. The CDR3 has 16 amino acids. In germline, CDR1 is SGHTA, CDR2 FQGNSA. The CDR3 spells CASSLESLQGNTEAFF.

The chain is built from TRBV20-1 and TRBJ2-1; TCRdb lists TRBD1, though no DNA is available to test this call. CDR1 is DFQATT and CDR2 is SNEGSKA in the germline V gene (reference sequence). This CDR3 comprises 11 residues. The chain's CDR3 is CSAAPGNEQFF.

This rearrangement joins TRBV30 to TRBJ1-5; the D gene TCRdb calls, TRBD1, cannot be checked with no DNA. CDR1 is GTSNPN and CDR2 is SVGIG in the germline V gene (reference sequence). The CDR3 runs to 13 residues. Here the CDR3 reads CAWSRQGNQPQHF.

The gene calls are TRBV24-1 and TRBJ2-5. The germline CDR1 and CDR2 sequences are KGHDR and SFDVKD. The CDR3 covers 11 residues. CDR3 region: CATSVGETQYF.

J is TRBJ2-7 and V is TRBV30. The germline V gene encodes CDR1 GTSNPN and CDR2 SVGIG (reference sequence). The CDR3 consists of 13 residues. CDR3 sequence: CAWSSGQPYEQYF.

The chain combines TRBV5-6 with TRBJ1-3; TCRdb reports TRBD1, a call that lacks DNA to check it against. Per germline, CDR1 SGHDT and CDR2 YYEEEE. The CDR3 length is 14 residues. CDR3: CASSPRSSGNTIYF.

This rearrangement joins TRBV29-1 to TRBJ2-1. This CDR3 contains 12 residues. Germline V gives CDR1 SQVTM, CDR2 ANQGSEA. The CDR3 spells CSVEEFYNEQFF.

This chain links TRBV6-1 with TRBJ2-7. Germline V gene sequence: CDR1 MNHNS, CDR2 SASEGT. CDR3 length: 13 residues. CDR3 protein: CASSLTDTYEQYF.

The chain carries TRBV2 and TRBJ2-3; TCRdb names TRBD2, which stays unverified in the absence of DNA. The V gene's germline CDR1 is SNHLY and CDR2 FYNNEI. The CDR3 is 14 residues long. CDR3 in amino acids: CASSDGGPTDTQYF.

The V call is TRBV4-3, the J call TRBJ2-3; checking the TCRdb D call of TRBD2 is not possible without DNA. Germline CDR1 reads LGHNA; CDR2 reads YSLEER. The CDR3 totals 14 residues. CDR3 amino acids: CASSPGEGADTQYF.

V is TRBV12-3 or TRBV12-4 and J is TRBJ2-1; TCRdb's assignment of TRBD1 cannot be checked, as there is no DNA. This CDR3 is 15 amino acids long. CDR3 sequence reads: CASRISLGGRNEQFF.

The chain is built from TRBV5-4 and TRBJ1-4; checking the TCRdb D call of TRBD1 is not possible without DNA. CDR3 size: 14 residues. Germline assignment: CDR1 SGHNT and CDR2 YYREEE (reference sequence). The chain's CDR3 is CASSLWAPNEKLFF.

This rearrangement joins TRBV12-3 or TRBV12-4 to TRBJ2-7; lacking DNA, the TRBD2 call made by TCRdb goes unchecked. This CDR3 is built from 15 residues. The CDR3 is CASRPGLAGAYEQYF.

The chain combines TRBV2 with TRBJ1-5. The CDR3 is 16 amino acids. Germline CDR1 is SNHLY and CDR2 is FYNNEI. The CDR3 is CASSEEGPLRYRTQHF.